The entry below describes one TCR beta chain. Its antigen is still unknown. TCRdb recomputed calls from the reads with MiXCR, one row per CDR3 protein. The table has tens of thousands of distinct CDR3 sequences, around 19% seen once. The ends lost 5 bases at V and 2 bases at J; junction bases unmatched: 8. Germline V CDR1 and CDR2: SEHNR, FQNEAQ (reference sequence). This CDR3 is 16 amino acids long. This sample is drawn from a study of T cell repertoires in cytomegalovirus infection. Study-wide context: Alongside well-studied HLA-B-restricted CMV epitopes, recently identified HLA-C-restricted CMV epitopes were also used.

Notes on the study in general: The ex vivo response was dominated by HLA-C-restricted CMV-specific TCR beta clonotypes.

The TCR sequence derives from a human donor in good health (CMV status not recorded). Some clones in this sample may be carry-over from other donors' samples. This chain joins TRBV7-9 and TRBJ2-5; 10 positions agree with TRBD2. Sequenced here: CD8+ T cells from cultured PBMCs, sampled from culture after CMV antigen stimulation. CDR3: CASSQTGLAAQETQYF. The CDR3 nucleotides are TGTGCCAGCAGCCAAACCGGACTAGCGGCTCAAGAGACCCAGTACTTC.